This TCR beta chain was captured by sequencing in a study of shared clonotypes between healthy human individuals. Findings and limits, study-wide: On the whole, naive subsets had larger estimated richness than memory subsets had. Among a handful of donors, roughly 5% of naive CD4 clonotypes were found in common. Non-shared clonotypes had lower generation probabilities than clonotypes shared by all four sorted-subset donors.

Donors included only healthy HIV-negative adults lacking recent acute infections or vaccinations. Germline CDR1 is SNHLY and CDR2 is FYNNEI. V shed 6 bases and J 4 bases; nucleotides not matched to a gene: 1. This CDR3 is built from 12 residues. Libraries were prepared by immunoSEQ multiplex PCR; TCRdb keeps only in-frame clonotypes and omits some of them. The data show about 1.5 million clones, with roughly 97% seen just once and roughly 1.2% held by the top ten. As to this clone: Its antigen remains unknown.

V and J are TRBV2 and TRBJ2-5; 8 nucleotides line up with TRBD1. Source material: naive CD4+ T cells sorted from blood. Indicated subset: CD45RA+ positively selected. The sequence derives from a man in his thirties or forties in good health. In DNA, the CDR3 is TGTGCCAGCAGGGACAGGGCAGAGACCCAGTACTTC. It is translated as CASRDRAETQYF.